This TCR beta chain was sequenced during a study of blood T cells in healthy people across ages. Study-wide results and limits: Older individuals had lower TCR beta diversity per million T cells (the decline was roughly linear).

In the case of this clonotype: Its antigen remains unknown.

Alongside a J-beta primer mix, a sample-barcoded 5' primer served in a second PCR lasting about 6 to 12 cycles. No fewer than 3 million CDR3-containing paired-end reads came from each sample. TCRdb itself ran the 5' RACE reads through MiXCR, one entry per CDR3 protein. The table shows approximately 800,000 distinct CDR3 sequences, with about 56% occurring only once. After removal of 3 bases from V and 2 bases from J, the junction contained 1 base not matched to a gene. CDR3 length: 15 amino acids. Germline assignment: CDR1 SGHTA and CDR2 FQGNSA. The chain combines TRBV7-2 with TRBJ2-6; 7 bases align to TRBD2. Source material: blood. This TCR was sampled from a man in his forties or fifties in good health. This chain's CDR3 is CASSLAGAGANVLTF. In DNA, the CDR3 is TGTGCCAGCAGCTTGGCGGGGGCTGGGGCCAACGTCCTGACTTTC.